Presented here are 5 T cell receptor beta chains from one specimen sequenced in a study of shared clonotypes between healthy human individuals (dated by TCRdb to between 2020 and 2021). Libraries came from the immunoSEQ multiplex PCR assay. This immuneACCESS table, as held by TCRdb, lists in-frame sequences with V and J called but not all clones. Of the missing ones, under half trace to an unresolved V gene in checked studies; the others have no known cause. This sample gives around 690,000 clones in total; about 92% of them show up just once. The ten top clones hold more than 30% of the sample. Sequences were obtained from memory CD8+ T cells from PBMCs. In light of the paper, this sample's cell subset or site label describes: CD45RO+ cells pooled with CCR7-negative TemRA cells. Receptors were obtained from a man between 18 and 35 years old in good health. Some clones in this sample may be carry-over from other donors' samples.

The chain uses TRBV28 and TRBJ1-4; the D is unclear. Per the germline V gene, CDR1 is MDHEN and CDR2 is SYDVKM. V shed 5 bases and J shed 0 bases, with 10 bases lying between them. The CDR3 is made up of 15 amino acids. In DNA, the CDR3 is TGTGCCAGCAGTACAAAAGGAGCAACTAATGAAAAACTGTTTTTT. Translating gives CASSTKGATNEKLFF.

V gene TRBV28 combines with J gene TRBJ1-2; TRBD1 aligns across 9 bases. The CDR3 is made up of 13 amino acids. Germline V gene data show CDR1 as MDHEN and CDR2 as SYDVKM. V was clipped by 4 bases and J by 7 bases; unmatched bases: 4. CDR3 protein: CASSSSDRGGYTF. The DNA of the CDR3 is TGTGCCAGCAGTTCCTCGGACAGGGGTGGCTACACCTTC.

This clone was detected once. The chain recombines TRBV4-3 with TRBJ2-3; possible D gene TRBD2, 6 bases. The CDR3 has 16 amino acids. Between the trimmed V and J ends, which lost 4 bases and 0 bases, there was a span of 14 bases. From germline, CDR1 is LGHNA and CDR2 YSLEER. CDR3 in amino acids: CASSLGGRLSTDTQYF. CDR3 DNA sequence: TGCGCCAGCAGCCTAGGAGGGCGGTTGAGCACAGATACGCAGTATTTT.

This clone was found once. In DNA, the CDR3 is TGTGCCAGCAGCCGGGACGAGACCTACGAGCAGTACTTC. Its translation is CASSRDETYEQYF. The gene calls are TRBV27 and TRBJ2-7; D tentatively fits TRBD1 or TRBD2 (5 bases each). CDR1 MNHEY and CDR2 SMNVEV come from the germline V gene (reference sequence). The V end was cut by 6 bases, the J end by 2 bases, with 11 bases between. The CDR3 totals 13 residues.

The chain is built from TRBV19 and TRBJ2-7, with D possibly called TRBD1 or TRBD2 (6 bases each). The CDR3 covers 15 residues. V lost 2 bases to trimming and J lost 1 base, with 12 bases between them. Germline CDR1 LNHDA, CDR2 SQIVND (reference sequence). CDR3 residues: CASSIFAGQSYEQYF. DNA for the CDR3: TGTGCCAGTAGTATATTCGCGGGACAATCCTACGAGCAGTACTTC.